Below, 25 T cell receptor beta chains from the same sample are listed, as sequenced in a study of blood T cell repertoires in COVID-19. Here immunoSEQ multiplex PCR was the method, and the copy in TCRdb shows in-frame clones only, minus some. The sample includes 130,000 to 150,000 clones, around 87% of them seen just once. Input material: PBMCs or T cells enriched from blood (not recorded which). These receptors originate from a man aged 60 to 75 who had recovered from COVID-19.

The chain joins TRBV19 to TRBJ2-2, with a possible D match to TRBD1 (6 bases). V shed 3 bases and J shed 1 base, with 12 bases lying between them. From germline, CDR1 is LNHDA and CDR2 SQIVND (reference sequence). There are 16 residues in the CDR3. The CDR3 bases are TGTGCCAGTAGTATGGCCGGGACAAAGAACACCGGGGAGCTGTTTTTT. Translating gives CASSMAGTKNTGELFF.

A single count supports this clone. In the same sample, other DNA sequences code for this CDR3. The rearrangement uses TRBV18 and TRBJ1-4; TRBD1 agrees at 9 bases. V was clipped by 4 bases and J by 3 bases; unmatched bases: 0. The germline V gene has CDR1 KGHSH and CDR2 LQKENI. The CDR3 has 14 residues. The CDR3 coding sequence is TGTGCCAGCTCACGGGACAGGGCTAATGAAAAACTGTTTTTT. This encodes CASSRDRANEKLFF.

V usage is TRBV5-1 and J usage is TRBJ2-2, with 9 bases fitting TRBD2. With V trimmed by 0 bases and J by 1 base, 4 bases remained unmatched. The germline gives CDR1 SGHRS, CDR2 YFSETQ. This CDR3 is built from 17 residues. CDR3 sequence: CASSLAAGGGNTGELFF. The CDR3 region has the DNA TGCGCCAGCAGCTTGGCAGCGGGAGGAGGGAACACCGGGGAGCTGTTTTTT.

This clone was counted a single time. The CDR3 region has the DNA TGTGCCAGCAGCTTGTTAGCGGGGTCCTACAATGAGCAGTTCTTC. This gives the protein CASSLLAGSYNEQFF. The chain combines TRBV28 with TRBJ2-1; 8 bases fit TRBD2. Germline trimming cut 6 bases from V and 1 base from J; bases unmatched to any gene: 5. Germline assignment: CDR1 MDHEN and CDR2 SYDVKM. This CDR3 spans 15 amino acids.

V usage is TRBV10-2 and J usage is TRBJ1-6, with D uncertain. The V and J ends lost 6 bases and 8 bases respectively, with 14 bases between them. The CDR3 sequence is 14 residues long. The germline gives CDR1 WSHSY, CDR2 SAAADI. Written as DNA, the CDR3 is TGCGCCAGCAGCTGGAGATCGGCCGATTCACCCCTCCACTTT. Its protein is CASSWRSADSPLHF.

This clone was observed once. This chain links TRBV19 with TRBJ2-7, with 10 bases that match TRBD1. The CDR3 is 15 residues long. V shed 4 bases and J 1 base; nucleotides not matched to a gene: 4. Germline CDR1 and CDR2: LNHDA and SQIVND (reference sequence). In DNA form, the CDR3 reads TGTGCCAGTAGTAAGGGACAGGGGAAATCCTACGAGCAGTACTTC. Protein sequence: CASSKGQGKSYEQYF.

The V call is TRBV28, the J call TRBJ1-6; a possible D gene is TRBD1 (6 bases). The CDR3 contains 14 residues. Germline-derived CDR1 and CDR2 are MDHEN and SYDVKM. V lost 7 bases and J 9 bases, leaving 16 bases between the germline ends. CDR3 amino acids: CASTLKQGTSPLHF. In DNA, the CDR3 is TGTGCCAGCACCTTAAAACAGGGAACTTCACCCCTCCACTTT.

V is TRBV29-1 and J is TRBJ1-4; 9 nucleotides match TRBD1. The CDR3 runs 13 residues. Germline loops: CDR1 SQVTM, CDR2 ANQGSEA. With 6 bases clipped from V and 7 bases from J, the junction kept 6 bases outside the gene matches. The CDR3 is CSVARDRVEKLFF. The CDR3 region has the DNA TGCAGCGTCGCCAGGGACAGGGTTGAAAAACTGTTTTTT.

V gene TRBV30 combines with J gene TRBJ2-7; the D gene is possibly TRBD1 (5 bases). CDR1 and CDR2 (germline): GTSNPN, SVGIG (reference sequence). The ends were cut back, 3 bases at V and 1 base at J, with 7 bases in the middle. The CDR3 contains 12 residues. CDR3 sequence (DNA): TGTGCCTGGAGAAGGGGATCCTACGAGCAGTACTTC. Translated: CAWRRGSYEQYF.

The chain carries TRBV6-5 and TRBJ1-1, with D possibly matching TRBD1 (5 bases). The ends were cut back, 6 bases at V and 1 base at J, with 15 bases in the middle. The CDR3 is made up of 15 amino acids. The germline gives CDR1 MNHEY, CDR2 SVGAGI. The CDR3 bases are TGTGCCAGCAGACCCCTAAGTGGGGCGAACACTGAAGCTTTCTTT. Its translation is CASRPLSGANTEAFF.

This chain connects TRBV29-1 to TRBJ2-4; D ambiguous. The V end was cut by 4 bases, the J end by 7 bases, with 11 bases between. The CDR3 loop spans 12 amino acids. Germline lookup yields CDR1 SQVTM and CDR2 ANQGSEA. The chain's CDR3 is CSVGDYGNIQYF. CDR3 sequence (DNA): TGCAGCGTTGGTGATTACGGGAACATTCAGTACTTC.

The chain couples TRBV12-3 or TRBV12-4 to TRBJ2-3; D is unclear. This CDR3 contains 12 residues. Trimming cost V 6 bases and J 2 bases, with 6 bases left between them. The CDR3 protein is CASSHTTDTQYF. CDR3 nucleotides: TGTGCCAGCAGCCACACCACAGATACGCAGTATTTT.

The chain recombines TRBV7-9 with TRBJ2-4; D may be TRBD2 (7 bases). This CDR3 region has 15 residues. V lost 5 bases, J lost 8 bases, and 19 bases lay in between. CDR1 and CDR2 from the germline V gene are SEHNR and FQNEAQ (reference sequence). This CDR3 reads CASSLEGGQRDIQYF. Written as DNA, the CDR3 is TGTGCCAGCAGCCTCGAGGGGGGGCAAAGGGACATTCAGTACTTC.

The gene calls are TRBV5-1 and TRBJ1-2, with a possible D match to TRBD1 (5 bases). Germline V gene lookup returns CDR1 SGHRS and CDR2 YFSETQ. This CDR3 has 13 residues. The V and J ends lost 2 bases and 6 bases respectively, with 11 bases between them. This CDR3 reads CASSFDSRDGYTF. The CDR3 DNA follows: TGCGCCAGCAGCTTTGACAGTCGGGATGGCTACACCTTC.

This sequence joins TRBV6-2 or TRBV6-3 and TRBJ2-1; TRBD2 agrees at 10 bases. Germline assignment: CDR1 MNHEY and CDR2 SVGEGT. The ends lost 5 bases at V and 4 bases at J; junction bases unmatched: 5. The CDR3 sequence is 15 residues long. The CDR3 is CASSLAGVGYNEQFF. DNA for the CDR3: TGTGCCAGCAGTCTAGCGGGAGTAGGTTACAATGAGCAGTTCTTC.

This clone appeared a single time. This sequence joins TRBV30 and TRBJ1-4, with D perhaps TRBD1 (5 bases). Germline-derived CDR1 and CDR2 are GTSNPN and SVGIG (reference sequence). The CDR3 is 16 amino acids. With 2 bases removed from V and 2 bases from J, the gap between germline ends came to 15 bases. CDR3 nucleotides: TGTGCCTGGAGTCCCCAGGGTTCTTGGACTAATGAAAAACTGTTTTTT. Translating it yields CAWSPQGSWTNEKLFF. The full variable domain, rest sourced from reference TRBV30 and TRBJ1-4, is SQTIHQWPATLVQPVGSPLSLECTVEGTSNPNLYWYRQAAGRGLQLLFYSVGIGQISSEVPQNLSASRPQDRQFILSSKKLLLSDSGFYLCAWSPQGSWTNEKLFFGSGTQLSVL.

This chain joins TRBV21-1 and TRBJ2-7; the table's D call, TRBD1, was not checked against the DNA. TRBV21-1 is tagged as a pseudogene. This CDR3 has 17 amino acids. CDR3 region: CASSKEGKDRVSYEQYF. Written as DNA, the CDR3 is TGTGCCAGCAGCAAAGAAGGTAAGGACAGGGTTAGCTACGAGCAGTACTTC.

The rearrangement uses TRBV5-1 and TRBJ1-4; the D gene is possibly TRBD1 (5 bases). In germline, CDR1 is SGHRS, CDR2 YFSETQ. This CDR3 is built from 14 residues. The V end was cut by 1 base, the J end by 6 bases, with 10 bases between. The DNA of the CDR3 is TGCGCCAGCAGCTTGTTCGGAGGGGATGAAAAACTGTTTTTT. Protein product: CASSLFGGDEKLFF.

The V and J genes are TRBV4-1 and TRBJ2-1; tentatively, D is TRBD2 (6 bases). The ends were cut back, 6 bases at V and 6 bases at J, with 12 bases in the middle. Per germline, CDR1 MGHRA and CDR2 YSYEKL. The CDR3 extends over 13 amino acids. The CDR3 DNA sequence: TGCGCCAGCAGGTATGTGGGGGGCAATGAGCAGTTCTTC. Residues: CASRYVGGNEQFF.

The V call is TRBV7-8, the J call TRBJ1-2; the match to TRBD1 covers 8 bases. Trimming removed 5 bases from V and 2 bases from J; junction bases left unmatched: 7. The V gene's germline CDR1 is SGHVS and CDR2 FQNEAQ. The CDR3 is 15 amino acids. The CDR3 spells CASSPLPGGNYGYTF. DNA for the CDR3: TGTGCCAGCAGCCCCCTGCCAGGGGGCAACTATGGCTACACCTTC.

This clone came up a few times. This chain links TRBV10-3 with TRBJ1-2, with D maybe TRBD1 (6 bases). Germline loops: CDR1 ENHRY, CDR2 SYGVKD. V gave up 9 bases and J gave up 6 bases, with 11 bases separating them. This CDR3 is 11 amino acids long. CDR3 nucleotide sequence: TGTGCCATAGGGGGACGGGATGGCTACACCTTC. Translation: CAIGGRDGYTF.

The genes are TRBV29-1 and TRBJ1-5; 8 bases are shared with TRBD1. From germline, CDR1 is SQVTM and CDR2 ANQGSEA. This CDR3 is 14 amino acids long. The ends lost 5 bases at V and 4 bases at J; junction bases unmatched: 7. Here the CDR3 reads CSVTGTGENQPQHF. Written as DNA, the CDR3 is TGCAGCGTTACCGGGACAGGTGAAAATCAGCCCCAGCATTTT.

The CDR3 nucleotides read TGTGCCAGCAGCTCTCTCCGGGACAGGGTCTACGAGCAGTACTTC. Residues: CASSSLRDRVYEQYF. This chain uses TRBV7-9 with TRBJ2-7; 9 nucleotides align to TRBD1. Germline V gene lookup returns CDR1 SEHNR and CDR2 FQNEAQ (reference sequence). Trimming took 4 bases from V and 3 from J; bases not matched to a gene: 7. This CDR3 has 15 amino acids.

This rearrangement joins TRBV9 to TRBJ2-7; D possibly corresponds to TRBD2 (6 bases). Germline lookup yields CDR1 SGDLS and CDR2 YYNGEE. The CDR3 runs to 18 residues. Trimming left V 0 bases short and J 5 bases short, with 24 bases between. For the CDR3, the DNA is TGTGCCAGCAGCGTAGCTCCGGGGGTCCCCTCATTAATCCACGAGCAGTACTTC. Encoded protein: CASSVAPGVPSLIHEQYF.

The chain couples TRBV3-1 (or the pseudogene TRBV3-2) to TRBJ2-2, with TRBD1 as a possible D gene (5 bases). V lost 1 base to trimming and J lost 4 bases, with 7 bases between them. Per germline, CDR1 LGHDT and CDR2 YNNKEL (reference sequence). The length of the CDR3 is 14 residues. CDR3 protein: CASSQARATGELFF. The CDR3, as DNA: TGTGCCAGCAGCCAAGCCAGGGCCACCGGGGAGCTGTTTTTT.